This TCR beta chain comes out of a study of blood T cells in healthy people across ages. General study findings and limits: Long-lived donors exceeded aged donors in naive CD4+ cells and diversity. Age advanced and TCR beta diversity per million T cells fell, roughly linearly.

This CDR3 is built from 12 residues. Looked up from germline, CDR1 is MNHNY and CDR2 is SVGAGI (reference sequence). The authors ran a second PCR of 7 to 11 cycles using a sample-barcoded 5' primer and a J-beta primer mix. Unique molecular identifiers of 12 random nucleotides labeled each cDNA. All samples yielded 2.5 million or more CDR3-containing paired-end reads. Each CDR3 protein is one row after TCRdb ran MiXCR on the 5' RACE reads. This table holds around 800,000 distinct CDR3 sequences, about 42% found once. As regards this clonotype: Antigen: not known. Germline and junction disagree at one end, which may indicate a read error.

The TCR was taken from an elderly man in good health. Sequenced material: blood. V usage is TRBV6-6 and J usage is TRBJ2-5; D gene unclear. Near its end, the DNA agrees better with TRBJ2-7, so the J call may be wrong. The CDR3 nucleotides read TGTGCCACCAGTTACGGGCCTTACGAGCAGTACTTC. This codes for CATSYGPYEQYF.